The 32 T cell receptor beta chains in this list originate from one sample, sequenced in a study of blood T cell repertoires in COVID-19. Only in-frame clones appear in the TCRdb table, and some are missing; sequencing was by immunoSEQ multiplex PCR. The profile shows some 110,000 clones, roughly 87% of them singletons. Specimen: peripheral blood. The origin of the receptors is a human donor in a cohort sampled during active COVID-19.

This chain connects TRBV7-4 to TRBJ2-3; TRBD2 matches 7 bases. Germline assignment: CDR1 SGHVT and CDR2 SQSDAQ. This CDR3 has 15 amino acids. V lost 4 bases and J lost 5; bases outside the gene matches: 9. The CDR3 sequence is CASSSTSAKLDTQYF. The CDR3 DNA sequence: TGTGCCAGCAGCTCTACTAGCGCAAAATTAGATACGCAGTATTTT.

The chain carries TRBV24-1 and TRBJ2-7, with D maybe TRBD2 (6 bases). V shed 12 bases and J shed 2 bases, with 10 bases lying between them. The germline CDR1 and CDR2 sequences are KGHDR and SFDVKD. This CDR3 comprises 11 residues. The chain's CDR3 is CAAGRTYEQYF. CDR3 nucleotides: TGTGCCGCTGGGAGGACCTACGAGCAGTACTTC.

V and J are TRBV10-2 and TRBJ1-4; D might be TRBD1 (5 bases). The CDR3 loop spans 15 amino acids. CDR1 is WSHSY, CDR2 SAAADI, per germline. V was pared by 4 bases and J by 5 bases, with 14 bases between. This chain's CDR3 is CASSVTGRSNEKLFF. Written as DNA, the CDR3 is TGCGCCAGCAGTGTCACAGGTCGTTCGAATGAAAAACTGTTTTTT.

The J gene is TRBJ1-3, the V gene TRBV6-2 or TRBV6-3; TRBD1 is a possible D gene (5 bases). The germline gives CDR1 MNHEY, CDR2 SVGEGT. Trimming stripped 6 bases from V and 0 bases from J, with 12 bases between. The CDR3 covers 15 residues. The CDR3 DNA reads as TGTGCCAGCAGGCCTCAGGGAAACTCTGGAAACACCATATATTTT. Translation: CASRPQGNSGNTIYF.

This chain joins TRBV10-1 and TRBJ2-7, with TRBD1 as a possible D gene (5 bases). V was clipped by 4 bases and J by 0 bases, with 10 bases between them. The CDR3 length is 14 residues. Germline V gene data show CDR1 as WNHNN and CDR2 as SYGVQD (reference sequence). CDR3 sequence (DNA): TGCGCCAGCAGTGGACAGAGCAACTCCTACGAGCAGTACTTC. Translated, it gives CASSGQSNSYEQYF.

The genes are TRBV19 and TRBJ1-2; 8 bases line up with TRBD1. CDR3 length: 15 residues. Germline CDR1 is LNHDA and CDR2 is SQIVND (reference sequence). With 3 bases clipped from V and 2 bases from J, the junction kept 5 bases outside the gene matches. CDR3 nucleotides: TGTGCCAGTAGTATTGAGAACAGGGGGAACTATGGCTACACCTTC. It yields the protein CASSIENRGNYGYTF.

The V call is TRBV4-1, the J call TRBJ1-2, with 7 bases identical to TRBD1. Germline-derived CDR1 and CDR2 are MGHRA and YSYEKL. The CDR3 length is 14 residues. The ends lost 5 bases at V and 4 bases at J; junction bases unmatched: 7. The CDR3 sequence is CASSRDRDFYGYTF. DNA for the CDR3: TGCGCCAGCAGCAGGGACAGAGATTTCTATGGCTACACCTTC.

The rearrangement links TRBV19 to TRBJ2-1; D is perhaps TRBD1 (8 bases). The CDR3 totals 15 residues. CDR1 is LNHDA and CDR2 is SQIVND in the germline V gene (reference sequence). Trimming cost V 8 bases and J 0 bases, with 14 bases left between them. CDR3 loop: CASLNRGGSYNEQFF. The CDR3, as DNA: TGTGCCAGTCTCAACAGGGGGGGCTCCTACAATGAGCAGTTCTTC.

The genes are TRBV19 and TRBJ1-1; 7 bases match TRBD1. The CDR3 sequence is 14 residues long. Germline CDR1 LNHDA, CDR2 SQIVND (reference sequence). Losses at the gene ends were 9 bases for V and 1 base for J; bases not matched to a gene: 8. CDR3 loop: CASRTGDWNTEAFF. The CDR3 nucleotides are TGTGCCAGCCGTACAGGGGATTGGAACACTGAAGCTTTCTTT.

Written as DNA, the CDR3 is TGTGCCAGTAGTCCCTCCGGAGGGGGCTTCACTGAAGCTTTCTTT. Translation gives CASSPSGGGFTEAFF. The gene calls are TRBV19 and TRBJ1-1; 7 bases line up with TRBD1. Germline values: CDR1 LNHDA, CDR2 SQIVND (reference sequence). This CDR3 is 15 amino acids long. V shed 5 bases and J 4 bases; nucleotides not matched to a gene: 10.

A single count supports this clone. The chain joins TRBV5-6 to TRBJ1-1, with D hard to call. The ends were cut back, 4 bases at V and 4 bases at J, with 14 bases in the middle. This CDR3 is built from 14 residues. Germline values: CDR1 SGHDT, CDR2 YYEEEE. The CDR3 coding sequence is TGTGCCAGCAGCCCCAGAGGATCCGGCACTGAAGCTTTCTTT. Protein product: CASSPRGSGTEAFF.

The rearrangement uses TRBV5-1 and TRBJ2-1; D gene ambiguous. This CDR3 has 16 residues. Germline V lookup: CDR1 SGHRS, CDR2 YFSETQ. Trimming took 2 bases from V and 12 from J, leaving 24 bases between them. The CDR3 spells CASSFSRNSVSFRQFF. CDR3 nucleotides: TGCGCCAGCAGCTTTTCCCGGAACAGTGTTTCGTTTCGGCAGTTCTTC.

The chain combines TRBV7-8 with TRBJ2-7; weak D call: TRBD2 (6 bases). V was shortened by 0 bases and J by 4 bases, with 13 bases between the two germline ends. In germline, CDR1 is SGHVS, CDR2 FQNEAQ. The CDR3 contains 15 residues. DNA for the CDR3: TGTGCCAGCAGCTTAGCGGGAGGTCAGGGTTACGAGCAGTACTTC. It codes for CASSLAGGQGYEQYF.

This chain joins TRBV7-3 and TRBJ2-1; TRBD2 matches 11 bases. The CDR3 covers 18 residues. Looked up from germline, CDR1 is SGHTA and CDR2 is FQGTGA. The V gene end was trimmed by 6 bases and the J gene end by 0 bases; junction bases not matched to a gene: 10. The CDR3 loop is CASRDPSGGSSSYNEQFF. In nucleotides, the CDR3 is TGTGCCAGCAGGGACCCTAGCGGGGGGTCGAGCTCCTACAATGAGCAGTTCTTC.

The J gene is TRBJ2-2, the V gene TRBV7-9; the D gene is possibly TRBD2 (6 bases). This CDR3 is built from 16 residues. Trimming removed 8 bases from V and 1 base from J, with 17 bases in between. The V gene's germline CDR1 is SEHNR and CDR2 FQNEAQ (reference sequence). CDR3 bases: TGTGCCAGCGGAGCCGAGGTGGGACTGAACACCGGGGAGCTGTTTTTT. Encoded protein: CASGAEVGLNTGELFF.

The rearrangement links TRBV27 to TRBJ2-5, with 10 bases aligning to TRBD2. The CDR3 covers 16 residues. Germline-derived CDR1 and CDR2 are MNHEY and SMNVEV (reference sequence). V was clipped by 0 bases and J by 5 bases; unmatched bases: 6. In nucleotides, the CDR3 is TGTGCCAGCAGTTTATCTCTAGCGGGAGTGAGGGAGACCCAGTACTTC. This codes for CASSLSLAGVRETQYF.

This rearrangement joins TRBV27 to TRBJ1-5, with D uncertain. Germline values: CDR1 MNHEY, CDR2 SMNVEV (reference sequence). The length of the CDR3 is 14 residues. V lost 3 bases, J lost 3 bases, and 9 bases lay in between. In DNA form, the CDR3 reads TGTGCCAGCAGTTTGTCAGGCAACAATCAGCCCCAGCATTTT. This encodes CASSLSGNNQPQHF.

The chain joins TRBV10-3 to TRBJ2-7; TRBD1 matches at 8 bases. The germline V gene encodes CDR1 ENHRY and CDR2 SYGVKD. J gave up 5 bases and V 7 bases, and 10 bases lay outside the gene matches. The CDR3 extends over 14 amino acids. The CDR3 here is CAIKPRGPGNEQYF. The CDR3 region has the DNA TGTGCCATCAAGCCCAGGGGGCCCGGGAACGAGCAGTACTTC.

The chain recombines TRBV5-1 with TRBJ2-1; 7 bases match TRBD1. In germline, CDR1 is SGHRS, CDR2 YFSETQ. Trimming cost V 0 bases and J 7 bases; bases outside gene matches: 7. The CDR3 contains 15 residues. The CDR3 here is CASSLGGGAQNEQFF. CDR3 nucleotide sequence: TGCGCCAGCAGCTTGGGAGGGGGCGCACAGAATGAGCAGTTCTTC.

The V call is TRBV19, the J call TRBJ1-2; perhaps TRBD1 as D (6 bases). The germline V gene encodes CDR1 LNHDA and CDR2 SQIVND (reference sequence). This CDR3 comprises 14 residues. The V gene lost 7 bases and the J gene lost 4 bases, with 16 bases spanning the gap. The CDR3 spells CASNKGQPPYGYTF. Written as DNA, the CDR3 is TGTGCCAGTAACAAAGGACAGCCACCCTATGGCTACACCTTC.

V is TRBV7-9 and J is TRBJ2-7; 13 bases line up with TRBD2. V was pared by 2 bases and J by 2 bases, with 3 bases of the junction left unmatched. This CDR3 is 16 amino acids long. The germline CDR1 and CDR2 sequences are SEHNR and FQNEAQ (reference sequence). In DNA, the CDR3 is TGTGCCAGCAGCTTACTCGGACTAGCGGGGGCCTACGAGCAGTACTTC. It is translated as CASSLLGLAGAYEQYF.

CDR3 DNA sequence: TGCGCCAGCAGCTCCACAGGAGGGGACTATGGCTACACCTTC. Translated, it gives CASSSTGGDYGYTF. This chain joins TRBV5-1 and TRBJ1-2, with a possible D match to TRBD1 (5 bases). CDR1 and CDR2 from the germline V gene are SGHRS and YFSETQ. The CDR3 is made up of 14 amino acids. Trimming shortened V by 3 bases and J by 3 bases, and 12 bases separated the two germline ends.

This chain joins TRBV7-9 and TRBJ2-3; D gene uncertain. V lost 3 bases and J 3 bases, leaving 13 bases between the germline ends. The CDR3 contains 15 residues. CDR1 is SEHNR, CDR2 FQNEAQ, per germline (reference sequence). This CDR3 reads CASSFKPVRTDTQYF. In nucleotides, the CDR3 is TGTGCCAGCAGCTTCAAGCCGGTGAGAACAGATACGCAGTATTTT. The variable domain in full, with the rest retrieved from reference TRBV7-9 and TRBJ2-3, is DTGVSQNPRHKITKRGQNVTFRCDPISEHNRLYWYRQTLGQGPEFLTYFQNEAQLEKSRLLSDRFSAERPKGSFSTLEIQRTEQGDSAMYLCASSFKPVRTDTQYFGPGTRLTVL.

This clone appeared a single time. The J gene is TRBJ2-6, the V gene TRBV18; TRBD1 is a possible D gene (5 bases). The ends were cut back, 3 bases at V and 3 bases at J, with 12 bases in the middle. The germline gives CDR1 KGHSH, CDR2 LQKENI. CDR3 length: 16 residues. The CDR3 is CASSPGLLDGANVLTF. DNA for the CDR3: TGTGCCAGCTCACCGGGGCTTCTCGATGGGGCCAACGTCCTGACTTTC. The whole variable domain, remainder taken from reference TRBV18 and TRBJ2-6, is NAGVMQNPRHLVRRRGQEARLRCSPMKGHSHVYWYRQLPEEGLKFMVYLQKENIIDESGMPKERFSAEFPKEGPSILRIQQVVRGDSAAYFCASSPGLLDGANVLTFGAGSRLTVL.

In this sample, this clone turned up once. This rearrangement joins TRBV2 to TRBJ2-7; TRBD2 matches 7 bases. The germline CDR1 and CDR2 sequences are SNHLY and FYNNEI. The CDR3 spans 17 residues. Trimming removed 3 bases from V and 0 bases from J; junction bases left unmatched: 11. The CDR3 loop is CASSESGGSPSSYEQYF. CDR3 in DNA: TGTGCCAGCAGTGAGTCAGGCGGGAGCCCAAGCTCCTACGAGCAGTACTTC.

This clone was observed a handful of times. The V gene is TRBV15, the J gene TRBJ2-1; D gene uncertain. Germline V gene sequence: CDR1 LNHNV, CDR2 YYDKDF (reference sequence). The CDR3 is 15 residues long. V lost 0 bases and J lost 6, with 12 bases in between. This CDR3 is CATSRDSGLGNEQFF. The CDR3 bases are TGTGCCACCAGCAGAGATTCAGGCTTGGGCAATGAGCAGTTCTTC.

V gene TRBV11-1 combines with J gene TRBJ1-4; a weak D match, TRBD1 (6 bases). Germline CDR1 reads SGHAT; CDR2 reads FQDESV (reference sequence). This CDR3 spans 15 amino acids. Trimming stripped 5 bases from V and 0 bases from J, with 10 bases between. The CDR3 here is CASSRTVATNEKLFF. For the CDR3, the DNA is TGTGCCAGCAGCAGGACAGTTGCAACTAATGAAAAACTGTTTTTT.

V is TRBV19 and J is TRBJ2-1, with TRBD2 matching 11 bases. This CDR3 spans 18 amino acids. Trimming at V came to 2 bases and at J to 6 bases, leaving 12 bases not matched to a gene. CDR1 LNHDA and CDR2 SQIVND come from the germline V gene (reference sequence). In DNA form, the CDR3 reads TGTGCCAGTAGTATACCTAGCGGGAGGCCCGCGACGCGCAATGAGCAGTTCTTC. Its translation: CASSIPSGRPATRNEQFF.

The CDR3 coding sequence is TGTGCCAGCAGTCTAAAAACGACAGGGACTAATGAAAAACTGTTTTTT. Protein sequence: CASSLKTTGTNEKLFF. The chain is built from TRBV5-4 and TRBJ1-4; TRBD1 matches 7 bases. Germline values: CDR1 SGHNT, CDR2 YYREEE (reference sequence). This CDR3 has 16 residues. V lost 5 bases, J lost 2 bases, and 9 bases stayed unmatched.

The chain has TRBV5-1 and TRBJ2-3, with 12 bases that match TRBD2. CDR1 and CDR2 from the germline V gene are SGHRS and YFSETQ. V lost 6 bases and J lost 5; bases outside the gene matches: 10. The CDR3 has 16 amino acids. The CDR3 region has the DNA TGCGCCAGCACCCGGACTAGCGGGGCATACGTAGATACGCAGTATTTT. Translated, it gives CASTRTSGAYVDTQYF.

CDR3: CASSRRPPTGEGNQPQHF. DNA of the CDR3: TGTGCCAGCAGCCGCCGACCACCGACAGGGGAGGGCAATCAGCCCCAGCATTTT. The V gene is TRBV13, the J gene TRBJ1-5, with TRBD1 matching 8 bases. Trimming cost V 5 bases and J 2 bases; bases outside gene matches: 14. The CDR3 contains 18 residues. CDR1 and CDR2 from the germline V gene are PRHDT and FYEKMQ (reference sequence).

The chain combines TRBV3-1 (or the pseudogene TRBV3-2) with TRBJ1-1; D call uncertain. V was shortened by 2 bases and J by 2 bases, with 6 bases between the two germline ends. This CDR3 is built from 13 residues. Germline V gene sequence: CDR1 LGHDT, CDR2 YNNKEL (reference sequence). The CDR3 loop is CASSQTPNTEAFF. CDR3 in DNA: TGTGCCAGCAGCCAAACACCAAACACTGAAGCTTTCTTT.